This TCR beta chain came from a study of blood T cell repertoires in COVID-19. For the study at large: From T cells, B-cell-depleted T cells, or PBMCs came the material, which was cDNA or gDNA.

Assay used: immunoSEQ multiplex PCR; TCRdb lists only in-frame clones, some missing. Of about 220,000 clones listed, approximately 83% were seen once; the top ten hold approximately 1.3%. Participant-given clinical history determined each cohort assignment. The length of the CDR3 is 14 residues. CDR1 and CDR2 from the germline V gene are MDHEN and SYDVKM. V lost 5 bases and J 1 base, leaving 11 bases between the germline ends. This chain links TRBV28 with TRBJ1-1, with D possibly TRBD1 on 6 matching bases. The clonotype was recovered from a woman between 40 and 55 years old with acute COVID-19. The sample comprised PBMCs or T cells enriched from blood (not recorded which). The CDR3 sequence: CASSKLQGNTEAFF. The CDR3 DNA sequence: TGTGCCAGCAGTAAACTACAGGGGAACACTGAAGCTTTCTTT.